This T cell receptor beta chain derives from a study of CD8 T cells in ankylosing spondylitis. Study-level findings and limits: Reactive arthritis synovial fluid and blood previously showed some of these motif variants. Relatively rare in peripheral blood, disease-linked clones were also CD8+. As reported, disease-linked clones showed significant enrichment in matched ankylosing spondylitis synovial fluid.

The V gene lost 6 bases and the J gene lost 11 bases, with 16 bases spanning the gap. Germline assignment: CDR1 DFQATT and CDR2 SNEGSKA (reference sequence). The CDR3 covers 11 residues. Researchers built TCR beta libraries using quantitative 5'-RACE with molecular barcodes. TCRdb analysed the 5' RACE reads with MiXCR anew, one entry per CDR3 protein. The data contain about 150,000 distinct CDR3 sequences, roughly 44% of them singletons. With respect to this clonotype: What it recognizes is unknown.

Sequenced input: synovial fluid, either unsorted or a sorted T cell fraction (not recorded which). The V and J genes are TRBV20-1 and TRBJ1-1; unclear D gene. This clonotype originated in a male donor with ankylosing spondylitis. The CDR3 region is CSAGGGRPAFF. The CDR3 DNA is TGCAGTGCCGGCGGAGGACGCCCCGCTTTCTTT.